This is a list of T cell receptor beta chains from one sample in a study of identical twins. TCRdb reanalysed the 5' RACE reads using MiXCR and keeps one entry per CDR3 protein. Counted here are around 1.7 million distinct CDR3 sequences, roughly 35% occurring once; the ten biggest clones make up about 0.3%. The specimen sequenced was cord blood. Every receptor here comes from a newborn girl in good health. CDR3s include the opening cysteine and the closing phenylalanine or tryptophan. D genes are given only for firm matches. Size is stated for part of the rows, as once, few or many counts, or as a class when the clone is expanded.

NA,NA,TRBV20-1,TRBJ2-7,TGCAGTGCCCCCTTTAGCTCCTACGAGCAGTACTTC,CSAPFSSYEQYF
NA,NA,TRBV14,TRBJ1-4,TGTGCCAGCAGCCAGTCGGGGACCGAAGAAAAACTGTTTTTT,CASSQSGTEEKLFF
TRBD1,many,TRBV20-1,TRBJ2-3,TGCAGTGCTAGAGATCAGGGGGGCACAGATACGCAGTATTTT,CSARDQGGTDTQYF
TRBD2,NA,TRBV7-2,TRBJ2-3,TGTGCCAGCAGCTTCACCGGGACTACTAACACAGATACGCAGTATTTT,CASSFTGTTNTDTQYF
NA,NA,TRBV18,TRBJ2-7,TGTGCCAGCTCACCAGGGATCGAGCAGTACTTC,CASSPGIEQYF
NA,NA,TRBV20-1,TRBJ2-7,TGCAGTGCTGCCGGGACAAGGCGCTACGAGCAGTACTTC,CSAAGTRRYEQYF
TRBD2,NA,TRBV4-1,TRBJ2-5,TGCGCCAGCAGCCAATCCTCTACTGGCGGGAGAATAAATGAGCAGTACTTC,CASSQSSTGGRINEQYF
TRBD2,few,TRBV20-1,TRBJ2-1,TGCAGTGCTAGAGAATACAGGACTAGCGGGGGGCGGAATGAGCAGTTCTTC,CSAREYRTSGGRNEQFF
TRBD1,NA,TRBV12-3/TRBV12-4,TRBJ1-1,TGTGCCAGCAATCGGGACAGGGAAGCGCCTGAAGCTTTCTTT,CASNRDREAPEAFF
TRBD1,NA,TRBV25-1,TRBJ1-2,TGTGCCAGCAGTGAATCCATCCTCAGGGGGGGCGGCTACACCTTC,CASSESILRGGGYTF
TRBD2,NA,TRBV20-1,TRBJ2-5,TGCAGTGCTAGTGGGAGGGGTCGCCTCCAAGAGACCCAGTACTTC,CSASGRGRLQETQYF
NA,NA,TRBV7-8,TRBJ2-3,TGTGCCAGCAGCTTAGGGGACCGGGAAATAGCAGATACGCAGTATTTT,CASSLGDREIADTQYF
NA,few,TRBV2,TRBJ2-4,TGTGCCAGCAGTGAACGTGGCAGGGGCATTCAGTACTTC,CASSERGRGIQYF
NA,few,TRBV5-1,TRBJ2-1,TGCGCCAGCAGCTTGGAGGCTAGGCAGGGCTACCTGGGCAATGAGCAGTTCTTC,CASSLEARQGYLGNEQFF
TRBD2,NA,TRBV20-1,TRBJ2-2,TGCAGTGCTAGGGGACTAGCGGGGGTCAGGACCGGGGAGCTGTTTTTT,CSARGLAGVRTGELFF